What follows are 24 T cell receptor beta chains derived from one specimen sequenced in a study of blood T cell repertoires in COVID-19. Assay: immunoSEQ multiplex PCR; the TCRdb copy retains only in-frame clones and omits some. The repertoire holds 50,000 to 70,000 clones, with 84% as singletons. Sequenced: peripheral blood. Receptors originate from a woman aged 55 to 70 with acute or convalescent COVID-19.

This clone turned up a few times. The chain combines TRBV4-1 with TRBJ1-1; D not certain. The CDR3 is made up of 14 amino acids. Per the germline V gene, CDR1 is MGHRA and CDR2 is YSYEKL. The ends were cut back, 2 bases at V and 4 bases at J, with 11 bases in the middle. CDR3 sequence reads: CASSQPGRGTEAFF. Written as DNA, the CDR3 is TGCGCCAGCAGCCAACCCGGTCGGGGCACTGAAGCTTTCTTT.

In nucleotides, the CDR3 is TGTGCCAGCAGCTTAGGTGGACAGGGGTTTGAAGCTTTCTTT. Protein: CASSLGGQGFEAFF. The chain employs TRBV11-2 and TRBJ1-1; 9 bases align to TRBD1. Germline V gives CDR1 SGHAT, CDR2 FQNNGV. The CDR3 runs 14 residues. Trimming at V came to 1 base and at J to 7 bases, leaving 4 bases not matched to a gene.

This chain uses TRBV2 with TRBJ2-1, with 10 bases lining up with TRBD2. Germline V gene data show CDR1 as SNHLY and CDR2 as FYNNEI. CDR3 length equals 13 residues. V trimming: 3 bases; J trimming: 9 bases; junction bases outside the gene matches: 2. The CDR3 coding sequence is TGTGCCAGCAGTGACAGCGGGGGGGGTGAGCAGTTCTTC. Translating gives CASSDSGGGEQFF.

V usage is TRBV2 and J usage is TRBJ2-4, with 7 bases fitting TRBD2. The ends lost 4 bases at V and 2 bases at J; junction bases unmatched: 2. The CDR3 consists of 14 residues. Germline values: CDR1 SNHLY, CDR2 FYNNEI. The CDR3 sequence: CASSVGTTKNIQYF. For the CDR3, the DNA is TGTGCCAGCAGTGTGGGGACTACCAAAAACATTCAGTACTTC.

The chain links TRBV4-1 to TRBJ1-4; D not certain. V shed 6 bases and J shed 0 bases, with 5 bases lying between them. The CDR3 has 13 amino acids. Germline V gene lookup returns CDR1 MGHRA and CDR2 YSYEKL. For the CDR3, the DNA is TGCGCCAGCAGTTCGGCAACTAATGAAAAACTGTTTTTT. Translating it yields CASSSATNEKLFF.

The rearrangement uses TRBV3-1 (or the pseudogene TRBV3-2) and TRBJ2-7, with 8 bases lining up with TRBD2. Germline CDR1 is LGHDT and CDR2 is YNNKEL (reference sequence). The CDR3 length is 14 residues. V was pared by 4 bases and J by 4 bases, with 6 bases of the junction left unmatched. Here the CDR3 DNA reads TGTGCCAGCAGCCTCTCGAGCGGGGGTTACGAGCAGTACTTC. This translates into CASSLSSGGYEQYF.

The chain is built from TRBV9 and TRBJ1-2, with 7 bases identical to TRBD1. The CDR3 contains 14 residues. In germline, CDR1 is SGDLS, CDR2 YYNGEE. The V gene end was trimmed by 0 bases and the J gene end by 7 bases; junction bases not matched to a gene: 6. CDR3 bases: TGTGCCAGCAGCGTAGTAGGCAGGGGGTCTGGCTACACCTTC. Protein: CASSVVGRGSGYTF.

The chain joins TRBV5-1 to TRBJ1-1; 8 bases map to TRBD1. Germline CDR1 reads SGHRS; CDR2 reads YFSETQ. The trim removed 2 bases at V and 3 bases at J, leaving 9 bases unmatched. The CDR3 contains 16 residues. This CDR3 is CASSFGSGGRDTEAFF. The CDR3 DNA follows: TGCGCCAGCAGCTTTGGGTCAGGGGGCAGGGACACTGAAGCTTTCTTT.

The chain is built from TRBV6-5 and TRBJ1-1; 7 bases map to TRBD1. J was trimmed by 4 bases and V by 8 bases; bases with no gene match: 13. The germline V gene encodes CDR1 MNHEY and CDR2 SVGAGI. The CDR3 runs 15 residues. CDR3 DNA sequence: TGTGCCAGCCAACGACAGGGTTCTCTGGGCACTGAAGCTTTCTTT. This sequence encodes CASQRQGSLGTEAFF.

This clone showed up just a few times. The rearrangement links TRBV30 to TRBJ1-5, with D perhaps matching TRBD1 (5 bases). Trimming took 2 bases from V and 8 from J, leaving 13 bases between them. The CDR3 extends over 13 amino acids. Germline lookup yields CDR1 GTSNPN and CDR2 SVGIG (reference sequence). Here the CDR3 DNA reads TGTGCCTGGAGTATGGGGCCTGGGAAGCCCCAGCATTTT. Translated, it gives CAWSMGPGKPQHF.

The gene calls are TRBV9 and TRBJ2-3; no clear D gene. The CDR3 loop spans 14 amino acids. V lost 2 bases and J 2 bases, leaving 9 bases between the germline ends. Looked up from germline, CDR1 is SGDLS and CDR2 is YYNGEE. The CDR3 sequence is CASSVATYTDTQYF. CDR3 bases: TGTGCCAGCAGCGTGGCCACATACACAGATACGCAGTATTTT. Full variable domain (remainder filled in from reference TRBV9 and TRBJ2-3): DSGVTQTPKHLITATGQRVTLRCSPRSGDLSVYWYQQSLDQGLQFLIQYYNGEERAKGNILERFSAQQFPDLHSELNLSSLELGDSALYFCASSVATYTDTQYFGPGTRLTVL.

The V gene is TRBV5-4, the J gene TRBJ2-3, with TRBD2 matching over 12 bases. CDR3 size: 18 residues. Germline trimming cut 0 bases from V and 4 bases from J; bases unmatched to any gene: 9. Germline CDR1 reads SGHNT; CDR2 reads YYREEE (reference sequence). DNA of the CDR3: TGTGCCAGCAGCTTGGATCTAGCGGGGGGGCCTATTGCAGATACGCAGTATTTT. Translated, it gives CASSLDLAGGPIADTQYF.

CDR3 sequence: CASSSYRENTGELFF. CDR3 bases: TGTGCCAGCAGCTCATACAGGGAAAACACCGGGGAGCTGTTTTTT. The V and J genes are TRBV5-4 and TRBJ2-2; tentative D call: TRBD1 (6 bases). The germline V gene has CDR1 SGHNT and CDR2 YYREEE (reference sequence). Between the trimmed V and J ends, which lost 3 bases and 2 bases, there was a span of 11 bases. CDR3 length: 15 residues.

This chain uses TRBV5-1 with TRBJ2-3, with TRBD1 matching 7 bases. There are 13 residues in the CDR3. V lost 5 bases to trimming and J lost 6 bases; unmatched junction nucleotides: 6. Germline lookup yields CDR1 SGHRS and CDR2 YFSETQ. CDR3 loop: CASSPDRVDTQYF. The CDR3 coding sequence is TGCGCCAGCAGTCCCGACAGGGTGGATACGCAGTATTTT.

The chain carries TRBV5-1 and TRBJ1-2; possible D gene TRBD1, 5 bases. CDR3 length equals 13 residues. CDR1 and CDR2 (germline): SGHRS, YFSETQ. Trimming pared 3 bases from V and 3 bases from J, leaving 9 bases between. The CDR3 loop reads CASSYGADYGYTF. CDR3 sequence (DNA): TGCGCCAGCAGCTATGGGGCCGACTATGGCTACACCTTC.

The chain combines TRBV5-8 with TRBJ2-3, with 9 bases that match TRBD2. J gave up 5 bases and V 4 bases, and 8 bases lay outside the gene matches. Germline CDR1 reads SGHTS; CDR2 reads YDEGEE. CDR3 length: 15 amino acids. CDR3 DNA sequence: TGTGCCAGCAGCCCTGGGGCGGGGGGGCTAGATACGCAGTATTTT. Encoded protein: CASSPGAGGLDTQYF.

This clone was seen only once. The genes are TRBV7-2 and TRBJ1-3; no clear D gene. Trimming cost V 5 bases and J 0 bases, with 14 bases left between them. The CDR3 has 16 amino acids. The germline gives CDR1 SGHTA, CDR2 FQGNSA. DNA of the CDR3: TGTGCCAGCAGCCCTGCCTTAAGCCTCTCTGGAAACACCATATATTTT. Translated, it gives CASSPALSLSGNTIYF. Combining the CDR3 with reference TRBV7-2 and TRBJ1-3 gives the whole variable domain GAGVSQSPSNKVTEKGKDVELRCDPISGHTALYWYRQSLGQGLEFLIYFQGNSAPDKSGLPSDRFSAERTGGSVSTLTIQRTQQEDSAVYLCASSPALSLSGNTIYFGEGSWLTVV.

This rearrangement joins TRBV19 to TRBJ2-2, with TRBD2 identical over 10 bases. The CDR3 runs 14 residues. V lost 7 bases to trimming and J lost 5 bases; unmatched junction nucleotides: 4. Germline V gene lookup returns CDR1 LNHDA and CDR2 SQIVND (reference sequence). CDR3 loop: CASIGSGGTGELFF. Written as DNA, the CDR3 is TGTGCCAGTATCGGTAGCGGGGGGACCGGGGAGCTGTTTTTT.

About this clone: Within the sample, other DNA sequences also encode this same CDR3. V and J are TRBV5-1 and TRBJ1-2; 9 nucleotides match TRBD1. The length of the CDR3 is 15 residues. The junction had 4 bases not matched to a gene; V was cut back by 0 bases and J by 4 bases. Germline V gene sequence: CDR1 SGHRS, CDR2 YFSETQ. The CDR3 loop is CASSLDGQGSYGYTF. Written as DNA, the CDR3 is TGCGCCAGCAGCTTGGATGGACAGGGGAGCTATGGCTACACCTTC.

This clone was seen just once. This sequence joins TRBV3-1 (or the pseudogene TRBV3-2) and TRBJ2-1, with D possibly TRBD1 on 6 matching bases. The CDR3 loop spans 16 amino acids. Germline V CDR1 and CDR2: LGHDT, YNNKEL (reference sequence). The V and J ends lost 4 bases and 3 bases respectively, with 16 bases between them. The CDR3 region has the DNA TGTGCCAGCAGCCTTAGGCTGGGGGCTATCTACAATGAGCAGTTCTTC. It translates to CASSLRLGAIYNEQFF.

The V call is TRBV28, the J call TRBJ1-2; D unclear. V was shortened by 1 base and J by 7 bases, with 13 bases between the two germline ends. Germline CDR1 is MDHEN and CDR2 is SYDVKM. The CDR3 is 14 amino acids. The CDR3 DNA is TGTGCCAGCAGTTTATCGTCCGGAGGAGGTGGCTACACCTTC. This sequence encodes CASSLSSGGGGYTF.

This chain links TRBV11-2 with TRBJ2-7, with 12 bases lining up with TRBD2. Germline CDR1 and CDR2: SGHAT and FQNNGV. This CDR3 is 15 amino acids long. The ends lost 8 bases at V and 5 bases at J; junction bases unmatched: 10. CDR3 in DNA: TGTGCCAGCGAGACTAGCGGGGGCTCTTTTCACGAGCAGTACTTC. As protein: CASETSGGSFHEQYF. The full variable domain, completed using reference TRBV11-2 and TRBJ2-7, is EAGVAQSPRYKIIEKRQSVAFWCNPISGHATLYWYQQILGQGPKLLIQFQNNGVVDDSQLPKDRFSAERLKGVDSTLKIQPAKLEDSAVYLCASETSGGSFHEQYFGPGTRLTVT.

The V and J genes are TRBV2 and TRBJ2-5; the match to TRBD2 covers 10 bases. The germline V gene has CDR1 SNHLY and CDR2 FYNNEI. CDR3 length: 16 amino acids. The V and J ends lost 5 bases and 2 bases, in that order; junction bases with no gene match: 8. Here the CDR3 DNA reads TGTGCCAGCAGTAAAAGACTAGCGGGCACTCAAGAGACCCAGTACTTC. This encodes CASSKRLAGTQETQYF.

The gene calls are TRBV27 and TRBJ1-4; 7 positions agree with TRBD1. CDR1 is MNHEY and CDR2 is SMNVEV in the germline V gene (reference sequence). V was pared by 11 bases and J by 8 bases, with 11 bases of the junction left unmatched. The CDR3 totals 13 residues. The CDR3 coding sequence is TGTGCCGCGGGGACAGAAAAAGGGGAAAAACTGTTTTTT. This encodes CAAGTEKGEKLFF.